The 28 T cell receptor beta chains in this list originate from one sample, sequenced in a study of shared clonotypes between healthy human individuals. Terminally differentiated effector memory CD45RA+ cells were left out of the naive CD8 fraction, which was CD45RO-negative and positively selected for CCR7. Libraries were prepared by immunoSEQ multiplex PCR; TCRdb keeps only in-frame clonotypes and omits some of them. The data contain just over 2,000,000 clones, 85% to 95% of them singletons. Material: naive CD8+ T cells sorted from blood. The receptors come from a man between 18 and 35 years old in good health.

This chain links TRBV9 with TRBJ1-5; no definite D call. Germline V gene sequence: CDR1 SGDLS, CDR2 YYNGEE. The CDR3 contains 15 residues. V was pared by 3 bases and J by 2 bases, with 12 bases between. In nucleotides, the CDR3 is TGTGCCAGCAGCGCGTACAGCGGAGGCAATCAGCCCCAGCATTTT. It is translated as CASSAYSGGNQPQHF.

This clone has only one observation. This chain connects TRBV13 to TRBJ2-5; D perhaps matches TRBD2 (6 bases). Trimming left V 4 bases short and J 2 bases short, with 8 bases between. CDR1 and CDR2 from the germline V gene are PRHDT and FYEKMQ (reference sequence). The CDR3 is made up of 13 amino acids. CDR3 loop: CASSYRGQETQYF. In DNA form, the CDR3 reads TGTGCCAGCAGCTATCGGGGGCAAGAGACCCAGTACTTC.

The chain links TRBV19 to TRBJ2-7, with TRBD1 matching 10 bases. Germline V gene lookup returns CDR1 LNHDA and CDR2 SQIVND (reference sequence). Trimming took 8 bases from V and 3 from J; bases not matched to a gene: 4. The CDR3 is 13 residues long. Here the CDR3 DNA reads TGTGCCAGTGCCAGGGACAGGGGCTACGAGCAGTACTTC. Protein: CASARDRGYEQYF.

This chain connects TRBV7-9 to TRBJ1-6, with D unresolved. V was pared by 2 bases and J by 5 bases, with 7 bases between. This CDR3 is built from 14 residues. In germline, CDR1 is SEHNR, CDR2 FQNEAQ (reference sequence). The CDR3 coding sequence is TGTGCCAGCAGCTTAACCATAAATAATTCACCCCTCCACTTT. As protein: CASSLTINNSPLHF.

The chain recombines TRBV7-9 with TRBJ2-2; TRBD2 is a possible D gene (6 bases). V was pared by 6 bases and J by 5 bases, with 10 bases between. Germline lookup yields CDR1 SEHNR and CDR2 FQNEAQ (reference sequence). The CDR3 spans 13 residues. CDR3 coding DNA: TGTGCCAGCAGACTCGGGGGTACCGGGGAGCTGTTTTTT. Encoded protein: CASRLGGTGELFF.

This chain links TRBV5-1 with TRBJ2-7, with D perhaps matching TRBD1 (6 bases). V was shortened by 7 bases and J by 4 bases, with 21 bases between the two germline ends. CDR3 length: 15 residues. Germline V CDR1 and CDR2: SGHRS, YFSETQ. The CDR3 is CASRLGAGPLYEQYF. The DNA of the CDR3 is TGCGCCAGCCGTTTGGGGGCAGGCCCTCTTTACGAGCAGTACTTC.

V and J are TRBV5-8 and TRBJ2-7; D ambiguous. The CDR3 is 13 amino acids. The germline V gene has CDR1 SGHTS and CDR2 YDEGEE. V dropped 0 bases and J dropped 2 bases, with 6 bases sitting between them. The CDR3 DNA follows: TGTGCCAGCAGCTTGGAGTCTCCCTACGAGCAGTACTTC. The encoded protein is CASSLESPYEQYF. Based on the CDR3 plus reference TRBV5-8 and TRBJ2-7, the full variable domain is EAGVTQSPTHLIKTRGQQATLRCSPISGHTSVYWYQQALGLGLQFLLWYDEGEERNRGNFPPRFSGRQFPNYSSELNVNALELEDSALYLCASSLESPYEQYFGPGTRLTVT.

Here the CDR3 reads CSVEETGTEAFF. The CDR3 DNA reads TGCAGCGTTGAAGAGACGGGCACTGAAGCTTTCTTT. The V call is TRBV29-1, the J call TRBJ1-1; unclear D gene. Germline CDR1 is SQVTM and CDR2 is ANQGSEA. This CDR3 region has 12 residues. Trimming left V 0 bases short and J 4 bases short, with 6 bases between.

This chain joins TRBV29-1 and TRBJ2-5; perhaps TRBD2 as D (5 bases). In germline, CDR1 is SQVTM, CDR2 ANQGSEA. Trimming took 0 bases from V and 1 from J, leaving 9 bases between them. CDR3 length: 14 amino acids. Here the CDR3 DNA reads TGCAGCGTTGAAGACGGGGTCAGCCAAGAGACCCAGTACTTC. Translated: CSVEDGVSQETQYF.

This chain joins TRBV19 and TRBJ1-2; D is possibly TRBD1 (6 bases). The CDR3 is made up of 15 amino acids. Trimming took off 5 bases at V and 0 bases at J, with 13 bases between the two ends. Germline-derived CDR1 and CDR2 are LNHDA and SQIVND (reference sequence). The CDR3: CASSLDSSPNYGYTF. The CDR3 bases are TGTGCCAGTAGTTTGGACAGCAGTCCTAACTATGGCTACACCTTC.

The chain employs TRBV5-5 and TRBJ2-7; D not resolved. Germline assignment: CDR1 SGHKS and CDR2 YYEKEE (reference sequence). Trimming took off 5 bases at V and 2 bases at J, with 11 bases between the two ends. The length of the CDR3 is 13 residues. DNA for the CDR3: TGTGCCAGCAGAGCCTACATGGCCTACGAGCAGTACTTC. It encodes CASRAYMAYEQYF.

The V and J genes are TRBV7-9 and TRBJ1-2; tentatively, D is TRBD1 (6 bases). Trimming cost V 5 bases and J 4 bases, with 20 bases left between them. The germline V gene encodes CDR1 SEHNR and CDR2 FQNEAQ (reference sequence). The CDR3 sequence is 16 residues long. The CDR3 nucleotides read TGTGCCAGCAGCCCCGCAACCGGGGGCTCCCTCTATGGCTACACCTTC. Its translation is CASSPATGGSLYGYTF.

The gene calls are TRBV7-9 and TRBJ2-2; D is unresolved. CDR1 and CDR2 from the germline V gene are SEHNR and FQNEAQ (reference sequence). This CDR3 spans 13 amino acids. CDR3 DNA sequence: TGTGCGTCGGCCCACAGCCAGACCGGGGAGCTGTTTTTT. This gives the protein CASAHSQTGELFF.

This CDR3 reads CASSQFGTAEQYF. The CDR3 coding sequence is TGTGCCAGCAGCCAGTTTGGAACAGCCGAGCAGTACTTC. This chain connects TRBV14 to TRBJ2-7; D gene uncertain. CDR1 and CDR2 from the germline V gene are SGHDN and FVKESK. V lost 3 bases and J lost 6, with 12 bases in between. CDR3 length: 13 residues.

As for this clone: The same CDR3 can be traced to other DNA sequences in this sample. This chain connects TRBV9 to TRBJ2-7, with D uncertain. The CDR3 contains 14 residues. Per germline, CDR1 SGDLS and CDR2 YYNGEE. V gave up 0 bases and J gave up 0 bases, with 7 bases separating them. The CDR3 DNA is TGTGCCAGCAGCGTAGATGGCTACTCCTACGAGCAGTACTTC. The encoded protein is CASSVDGYSYEQYF.

CDR3 sequence: CASSPGNLNEQFF. The CDR3 DNA follows: TGTGCCAGCAGCCCCGGCAACCTCAATGAGCAGTTCTTC. V and J are TRBV13 and TRBJ2-1; D is unresolved. From germline, CDR1 is PRHDT and CDR2 FYEKMQ (reference sequence). This CDR3 region has 13 residues. V lost 5 bases, J lost 6 bases, and 11 bases lay in between.

The rearrangement joins TRBV28 to TRBJ2-3, with 10 bases lining up with TRBD1. The V gene end was trimmed by 4 bases and the J gene end by 2 bases; junction bases not matched to a gene: 3. The CDR3 totals 15 residues. CDR1 and CDR2 from the germline V gene are MDHEN and SYDVKM. The CDR3 coding sequence is TGTGCCAGCAGTTATGACAGGGGGCCCACAGATACGCAGTATTTT. Its translation is CASSYDRGPTDTQYF.

The chain combines TRBV7-3 with TRBJ2-7; D possibly uses TRBD1 or TRBD2 (5 bases each). Germline CDR1 and CDR2: SGHTA and FQGTGA. Trimming shortened V by 5 bases and J by 3 bases, and 14 bases separated the two germline ends. This CDR3 comprises 14 residues. The CDR3 DNA sequence: TGTGCCAGCAGCCCCTTCCCAGGGAGCTACGAGCAGTACTTC. The encoded protein is CASSPFPGSYEQYF. The variable domain in full, with the rest retrieved from reference TRBV7-3 and TRBJ2-7, is GAGVSQTPSNKVTEKGKYVELRCDPISGHTALYWYRQSLGQGPEFLIYFQGTGAADDSGLPNDRFFAVRPEGSVSTLKIQRTERGDSAVYLCASSPFPGSYEQYFGPGTRLTVT.

The chain recombines TRBV29-1 with TRBJ2-1; possible D gene TRBD1, 6 bases. The CDR3 spans 16 residues. The V end lost 0 bases, the J end lost 0 bases, and 12 bases lay between the germline ends. The germline V gene encodes CDR1 SQVTM and CDR2 ANQGSEA. The chain's CDR3 is CSVEDPEGHSYNEQFF. As DNA, the CDR3 is TGCAGCGTTGAAGATCCAGAGGGACACTCCTACAATGAGCAGTTCTTC.

The chain carries TRBV5-6 and TRBJ2-7, with 9 bases lining up with TRBD2. The CDR3 is made up of 17 amino acids. V gave up 5 bases and J gave up 1 base; unmatched junction bases: 13. Germline V gene sequence: CDR1 SGHDT, CDR2 YYEEEE. CDR3 coding DNA: TGTGCCAGCAGTCCCCAGACTAGCGGAGGGCAGTCCTACGAGCAGTACTTC. It translates to CASSPQTSGGQSYEQYF.

In regard to this clone: The same CDR3 arises from other DNA sequences in this sample as well. Written as DNA, the CDR3 is TGCGCCAGCAGCCAGGGTGGGGGGAGCACAGATACGCAGTATTTT. As protein: CASSQGGGSTDTQYF. The chain has TRBV4-1 and TRBJ2-3; TRBD2 is a possible D gene (6 bases). V shed 3 bases and J shed 0 bases, with 10 bases lying between them. The CDR3 has 15 residues. Per the germline V gene, CDR1 is MGHRA and CDR2 is YSYEKL.

This rearrangement joins TRBV6-1 to TRBJ1-3; D uncertain. Trimming pared 3 bases from V and 8 bases from J, leaving 17 bases between. Germline V gene lookup returns CDR1 MNHNS and CDR2 SASEGT. The CDR3 loop spans 15 amino acids. The CDR3 is CASSDWESEADTIYF. The CDR3 DNA is TGTGCCAGCAGTGATTGGGAAAGCGAGGCTGACACCATATATTTT.

This rearrangement joins TRBV27 to TRBJ1-1; 7 bases match TRBD1. The CDR3 is 13 residues long. After removal of 8 bases from V and 0 bases from J, the junction contained 3 bases not matched to a gene. Germline values: CDR1 MNHEY, CDR2 SMNVEV (reference sequence). CDR3 in amino acids: CASHRGLNTEAFF. The CDR3 bases are TGTGCCAGCCACAGGGGCCTGAACACTGAAGCTTTCTTT.

The chain has TRBV4-3 and TRBJ2-3; 10 nucleotides align to TRBD2. V lost 4 bases, J lost 2 bases, and 9 bases stayed unmatched. Germline values: CDR1 LGHNA, CDR2 YSLEER. This CDR3 is built from 17 residues. CDR3 in DNA: TGCGCCAGCAGCCCCAACACAGCGGGAGGGCTCACAGATACGCAGTATTTT. It specifies CASSPNTAGGLTDTQYF.

Note on this clone: One junction end does not reproduce the germline sequence, and a read error may be involved. The rearrangement uses TRBV14 and TRBJ2-3; D is perhaps TRBD1 (7 bases). Germline lookup yields CDR1 SGHDN and CDR2 FVKESK. CDR3 length: 14 amino acids. The CDR3 DNA follows: TGTGCCAGCAGCCAAGGATCCAGGGGGGACGGACTGATTTTT. Translation gives CASSQGSRGDGLIF.

This clone was picked up one time. This sequence joins TRBV27 and TRBJ2-7; 9 nucleotides line up with TRBD2. CDR3 length: 15 amino acids. V shed 5 bases and J 0 bases; nucleotides not matched to a gene: 5. The germline gives CDR1 MNHEY, CDR2 SMNVEV (reference sequence). CDR3 DNA sequence: TGTGCCAGCAGTGCGGGAGGGCCTTCCTCCTACGAGCAGTACTTC. Translated: CASSAGGPSSYEQYF.

This chain uses TRBV5-1 with TRBJ2-1; 10 bases match TRBD2. V lost 0 bases and J lost 4; bases outside the gene matches: 4. The CDR3 consists of 16 residues. From germline, CDR1 is SGHRS and CDR2 YFSETQ. CDR3: CASSLGAGGRYNEQFF. In nucleotides, the CDR3 is TGCGCCAGCAGCTTGGGAGCGGGAGGGCGGTACAATGAGCAGTTCTTC.

This sequence joins TRBV7-9 and TRBJ2-5, with D possibly TRBD2 on 5 matching bases. The CDR3 runs 14 residues. V lost 3 bases to trimming and J lost 5 bases, with 13 bases between them. Germline V lookup: CDR1 SEHNR, CDR2 FQNEAQ (reference sequence). CDR3 DNA: TGTGCCAGCAGCTTGCGGGCCCCCAGGGAGACCCAGTACTTC. Its translation is CASSLRAPRETQYF.